The 17 T cell receptor beta chains given below trace back to one sample, sequenced in a study of blood T cell repertoires in COVID-19. Only in-frame clones appear in the TCRdb table, and some are missing; sequencing was by immunoSEQ multiplex PCR. The table includes about 90,000 clones, around three quarters detected once. Sequencing was done on a sample of peripheral blood. The source of these receptors is a woman in her 70s with acute or convalescent COVID-19.

CDR3 sequence (DNA): TGTGCCAGCAGCTTGGGTGGAGCAAAACTGTTTTTT. It is translated as CASSLGGAKLFF. The chain combines TRBV5-5 with TRBJ1-4; unclear D gene. The V gene's germline CDR1 is SGHKS and CDR2 YYEKEE (reference sequence). CDR3 length equals 12 residues. Trimming took off 0 bases at V and 10 bases at J, with 7 bases between the two ends.

The chain couples TRBV2 to TRBJ2-1, with D perhaps TRBD2 (5 bases). Per the germline V gene, CDR1 is SNHLY and CDR2 is FYNNEI. The CDR3 is 12 amino acids. Trimming removed 6 bases from V and 3 bases from J, with 6 bases in between. CDR3 region: CASRGDYNEQFF. CDR3 DNA: TGTGCCAGCAGGGGAGACTACAATGAGCAGTTCTTC.

The chain joins TRBV4-3 to TRBJ1-1; no firm D call. Trimming cost V 1 base and J 6 bases, with 6 bases left between them. CDR3 length: 12 amino acids. Germline CDR1 LGHNA, CDR2 YSLEER. CDR3 sequence (DNA): TGCGCCAGCAGCCAAGGCGGGGCTGAAGCTTTCTTT. Its protein is CASSQGGAEAFF.

This sequence joins TRBV6-5 and TRBJ1-1, with TRBD1 matching over 7 bases. Germline V lookup: CDR1 MNHEY, CDR2 SVGAGI. The trim removed 0 bases at V and 8 bases at J, leaving 3 bases unmatched. The CDR3 covers 13 residues. The CDR3 here is CASSYSRRGEAFF. CDR3 bases: TGTGCCAGCAGTTACTCCCGCAGGGGGGAAGCTTTCTTT.

This chain links TRBV10-3 with TRBJ1-1; 7 positions agree with TRBD1. Germline lookup yields CDR1 ENHRY and CDR2 SYGVKD. J lost 5 bases, V lost 4 bases, and 4 bases had no gene match. The CDR3 covers 13 residues. The CDR3 nucleotides read TGTGCCATCAGTGGACAGGGCAGTACTGAAGCTTTCTTT. Translation gives CAISGQGSTEAFF.

This clone was seen many times. The rearrangement joins TRBV30 to TRBJ1-5; 7 nucleotides agree with TRBD1. The CDR3 spans 15 residues. Germline CDR1 GTSNPN, CDR2 SVGIG (reference sequence). The V and J ends lost 2 bases and 1 base, in that order; junction bases with no gene match: 5. Written as DNA, the CDR3 is TGTGCCTGGAGTACCAGGGGGAGAAGCAATCAGCCCCAGCATTTT. This translates into CAWSTRGRSNQPQHF. Drawing the rest from reference TRBV30 and TRBJ1-5, the complete variable domain is SQTIHQWPATLVQPVGSPLSLECTVEGTSNPNLYWYRQAAGRGLQLLFYSVGIGQISSEVPQNLSASRPQDRQFILSSKKLLLSDSGFYLCAWSTRGRSNQPQHFGDGTRLSIL.

In its sample, this clone was seen a few times. This chain links TRBV27 with TRBJ2-7; D is perhaps TRBD1 (6 bases). From germline, CDR1 is MNHEY and CDR2 SMNVEV (reference sequence). V was pared by 6 bases and J by 3 bases, with 12 bases between. There are 13 residues in the CDR3. The CDR3 DNA is TGTGCCAGCAGATCACAGGGACACTACGAGCAGTACTTC. Protein sequence: CASRSQGHYEQYF.

This sequence joins TRBV9 and TRBJ2-3; TRBD2 matches at 10 bases. The CDR3 loop spans 15 amino acids. The V and J ends lost 4 bases and 6 bases, in that order; junction bases with no gene match: 8. CDR1 SGDLS and CDR2 YYNGEE come from the germline V gene. The CDR3 sequence: CASSISGRELDTQYF. In DNA form, the CDR3 reads TGTGCCAGCAGCATAAGCGGGAGGGAGTTGGATACGCAGTATTTT. Full variable domain (outside the CDR3, taken from reference TRBV9 and TRBJ2-3): DSGVTQTPKHLITATGQRVTLRCSPRSGDLSVYWYQQSLDQGLQFLIQYYNGEERAKGNILERFSAQQFPDLHSELNLSSLELGDSALYFCASSISGRELDTQYFGPGTRLTVL.

Written as DNA, the CDR3 is TGTGCCAGCAGTACCCCGACAGTTCCGCCCTACGAGCAGTACTTC. Translated, it gives CASSTPTVPPYEQYF. The chain uses TRBV28 and TRBJ2-7; D may be TRBD1 (5 bases). Germline-derived CDR1 and CDR2 are MDHEN and SYDVKM. The CDR3 runs to 15 residues. Trimming took 5 bases from V and 2 from J, leaving 16 bases between them.

J is TRBJ1-2 and V is TRBV5-1; TRBD1 matches at 9 bases. V shed 0 bases and J 3 bases; nucleotides not matched to a gene: 6. Germline values: CDR1 SGHRS, CDR2 YFSETQ. The CDR3 totals 16 residues. CDR3 protein: CASSLGGQGNDYGYTF. The CDR3 DNA reads as TGCGCCAGCAGCTTGGGGGGACAGGGTAATGACTATGGCTACACCTTC.

The V call is TRBV2, the J call TRBJ1-2, with D hard to call. This CDR3 has 13 residues. Germline-derived CDR1 and CDR2 are SNHLY and FYNNEI. V dropped 6 bases and J dropped 5 bases, with 13 bases sitting between them. CDR3 coding DNA: TGTGCCAGCAGGGACTTCACCTCTTATGGCTACACCTTC. Translated: CASRDFTSYGYTF.

By frequency in the sample, this clone is medium-sized (0.01 to 0.1%). The chain has TRBV11-1 and TRBJ1-1; 7 bases fit TRBD1. This CDR3 comprises 9 residues. J was trimmed by 13 bases and V by 5 bases; bases with no gene match: 1. Germline values: CDR1 SGHAT, CDR2 FQDESV (reference sequence). In DNA, the CDR3 is TGTGCCAGCAGCCCAGGGGGTTTCTTT. Translation gives CASSPGGFF.

The rearrangement links TRBV7-6 to TRBJ2-2, with TRBD2 matching over 12 bases. The CDR3 consists of 18 residues. Unmatched junction bases numbered 12, after V lost 4 bases and J lost 6 bases. Germline CDR1 SGHVS, CDR2 FNYEAQ. The DNA for the CDR3 is TGTGCCAGCAGCTCCAAGACCCGACTAGCGGGAGTCCCCGGGGAGCTGTTTTTT. It encodes CASSSKTRLAGVPGELFF.

The gene calls are TRBV3-1 (or the pseudogene TRBV3-2) and TRBJ2-5; 7 bases map to TRBD1. J lost 7 bases, V lost 1 base, and 9 bases had no gene match. The CDR3 sequence is 15 residues long. Germline values: CDR1 LGHDT, CDR2 YNNKEL (reference sequence). Here the CDR3 DNA reads TGTGCCAGCAGCCAAGGACAGGGTAGAGGGAGGACCCAGTACTTC. Translated, it gives CASSQGQGRGRTQYF.

V gene TRBV6-4 combines with J gene TRBJ1-6; 7 bases match TRBD1. CDR3 length: 16 residues. V lost 4 bases and J lost 2; bases outside the gene matches: 5. From germline, CDR1 is MRHNA and CDR2 SNTAGT. CDR3 protein: CASSVGQEAYNSPLHF. Written as DNA, the CDR3 is TGTGCCAGCAGTGTCGGACAGGAGGCCTATAATTCACCCCTCCACTTT.

Points on this clone: The sample contains more than one DNA sequence encoding this CDR3. The rearrangement joins TRBV5-1 to TRBJ1-1; possible D gene TRBD1, 5 bases. Germline assignment: CDR1 SGHRS and CDR2 YFSETQ. The V and J ends lost 0 bases and 0 bases respectively, with 9 bases between them. The CDR3 consists of 15 residues. DNA for the CDR3: TGCGCCAGCAGCTTGGGATCGGGGGTGAACACTGAAGCTTTCTTT. Translating it yields CASSLGSGVNTEAFF.

The V gene is TRBV5-6, the J gene TRBJ1-1, with TRBD1 matching 7 bases. The CDR3 totals 15 residues. J gave up 0 bases and V 2 bases, and 4 bases lay outside the gene matches. Looked up from germline, CDR1 is SGHDT and CDR2 is YYEEEE. The CDR3, as DNA: TGTGCCAGCAGCTTTCGGACAGGACTGAACACTGAAGCTTTCTTT. Its protein is CASSFRTGLNTEAFF.